The T cell receptor beta chain described here comes from a study of T cells in Graves' hyperthyroidism and ophthalmopathy. Authors of the study amplified TCR beta CDR3 regions from RNA transcripts. With the HTBI primer set, the TCR CDR3 went through a first round of RT-PCR. In TCRdb, the multiplex PCR reads were re-called with MiXCR into one record per CDR3 protein. The table includes 730,000 or so distinct CDR3 sequences, around 19% detected once. In germline, CDR1 is SGHNT, CDR2 YYREEE (reference sequence). The CDR3 has 15 amino acids. Deletions cut 1 base from V and 0 bases from J, with 10 bases between. Those patients with uncontrolled infection, other autoimmune disease, pregnancy or lactation were excluded. Orbital computed tomography, thyroid ultrasound, serum thyroxine and TRAb, and clinical symptoms together informed the diagnoses. The blood sample dates from first hyperthyroidism diagnosis, preceding any ophthalmopathy symptoms.

General study results and limits: Onset of ophthalmopathy came a median about 6.5 months after the model predicted it.

As for this clonotype: What it binds is not known.

The sequenced sample was blood. The sequence was collected from a woman in her fifties or sixties with Graves' hyperthyroidism that later progressed to Graves' ophthalmopathy. The rearrangement links TRBV5-4 to TRBJ1-1, with D possibly TRBD1 on 5 matching bases. For the CDR3, the DNA is TGTGCCAGCAGCTTGAAACGGGGGTTGAACACTGAAGCTTTCTTT. It yields the protein CASSLKRGLNTEAFF.